This entry lists 21 T cell receptor beta chains sequenced from one sample in a study of blood T cell repertoires in COVID-19. The data were produced by immunoSEQ multiplex PCR, yet TCRdb's version contains in-frame clones alone and is incomplete. This table has some 170,000 clones, more than 80% appearing once. Source material: PBMCs or T cells enriched from blood (not recorded which). The source is a man aged 40-49 years who had recovered from COVID-19.

The V call is TRBV7-2, the J call TRBJ1-1; no clear D. The CDR3 covers 14 residues. Germline V CDR1 and CDR2: SGHTA, FQGNSA. V lost 7 bases to trimming and J lost 1 base, with 13 bases between them. CDR3 protein: CASTQRRQNTEAFF. As DNA, the CDR3 is TGTGCCAGCACCCAAAGGCGACAGAACACTGAAGCTTTCTTT.

V and J are TRBV7-9 and TRBJ2-3; 8 positions match TRBD1. Germline V gives CDR1 SEHNR, CDR2 FQNEAQ (reference sequence). Losses at the gene ends were 5 bases for V and 0 bases for J; bases not matched to a gene: 10. This CDR3 is built from 17 residues. CDR3 residues: CASSHDQGALSTDTQYF. The CDR3 DNA follows: TGTGCCAGCAGCCACGACCAGGGGGCCCTTAGCACAGATACGCAGTATTTT.

V is TRBV28 and J is TRBJ1-2, with 10 bases lining up with TRBD1. CDR3 length: 13 residues. The V segment lost 5 bases and the J segment 5 bases; nucleotides outside the gene matches: 2. From germline, CDR1 is MDHEN and CDR2 SYDVKM. For the CDR3, the DNA is TGTGCCAGCAGTCTGGGACAGGGGTATGGCTACACCTTC. Translation: CASSLGQGYGYTF.

This clone was seen a few times. The rearrangement joins TRBV27 to TRBJ2-7; D unclear. Trimming took off 8 bases at V and 4 bases at J, with 15 bases between the two ends. The CDR3 covers 13 residues. Germline V gene sequence: CDR1 MNHEY, CDR2 SMNVEV (reference sequence). This CDR3 is CASGPDILYEQYF. For the CDR3, the DNA is TGTGCCAGCGGGCCGGATATACTGTACGAGCAGTACTTC.

V is TRBV19 and J is TRBJ1-5; a possible D gene is TRBD1 (5 bases). V was clipped by 3 bases and J by 5 bases, with 17 bases between them. Looked up from germline, CDR1 is LNHDA and CDR2 is SQIVND (reference sequence). This CDR3 is 16 amino acids long. CDR3 nucleotides: TGTGCCAGTAGTATGTACGCTTCCCTAGGGGATCAGCCCCAGCATTTT. Protein product: CASSMYASLGDQPQHF.

The gene calls are TRBV27 and TRBJ2-7, with 7 positions matching TRBD1. Germline V gene sequence: CDR1 MNHEY, CDR2 SMNVEV (reference sequence). J was trimmed by 2 bases and V by 5 bases; bases with no gene match: 6. CDR3 length: 14 amino acids. The CDR3 protein is CASSPGTVPYEQYF. CDR3 DNA: TGTGCCAGCAGTCCCGGGACAGTTCCCTACGAGCAGTACTTC.

The CDR3 DNA reads TGTGCCAGCTCGGGGACACTGTCCAGCAATCAGCCCCAGCATTTT. Translating gives CASSGTLSSNQPQHF. V usage is TRBV5-5 and J usage is TRBJ1-5, with D possibly being TRBD1 (6 bases). Germline lookup yields CDR1 SGHKS and CDR2 YYEKEE (reference sequence). The V gene lost 7 bases and the J gene lost 1 base, with 15 bases spanning the gap. This CDR3 has 15 amino acids.

This sequence joins TRBV6-6 and TRBJ2-4; TRBD2 matches 8 bases. This CDR3 spans 20 amino acids. The germline CDR1 and CDR2 sequences are MNHNY and SVGAGI (reference sequence). Unmatched junction bases numbered 18, after V lost 5 bases and J lost 0 bases. The CDR3 bases are TGTGCCAGCAGTCGAAACCCCGGGACTAGTGGAATCGTAGCCAAAAACATTCAGTACTTC. Amino acid sequence: CASSRNPGTSGIVAKNIQYF.

This clone was detected only a few times. V usage is TRBV15 and J usage is TRBJ1-3; no clear D. This CDR3 has 20 residues. V dropped 0 bases and J dropped 0 bases, with 21 bases sitting between them. CDR1 is LNHNV, CDR2 YYDKDF, per germline (reference sequence). CDR3 sequence: CATSRDLGIPGWDSGNTIYF. CDR3 coding DNA: TGTGCCACCAGCAGAGATCTAGGCATACCGGGATGGGACTCTGGAAACACCATATATTTT.

This clone was seen only once. The chain links TRBV13 to TRBJ2-6, with D perhaps matching TRBD2 (5 bases). Trimming took 0 bases from V and 0 from J, leaving 9 bases between them. The CDR3 covers 17 residues. The germline V gene has CDR1 PRHDT and CDR2 FYEKMQ (reference sequence). The CDR3 loop reads CASSLGASNSGANVLTF. The CDR3, as DNA: TGTGCCAGCAGCTTAGGGGCTAGCAACTCTGGGGCCAACGTCCTGACTTTC.

V and J are TRBV10-1 and TRBJ2-1, with 9 bases matching TRBD2. Germline CDR1 and CDR2: WNHNN and SYGVQD (reference sequence). CDR3 size: 14 residues. J lost 8 bases, V lost 4 bases, and 6 bases had no gene match. CDR3 amino acids: CASSASGELYEQFF. The CDR3 DNA reads as TGCGCCAGCAGTGCTAGCGGGGAATTGTATGAGCAGTTCTTC.

V gene TRBV7-8 combines with J gene TRBJ1-2, with D tentatively TRBD1 (6 bases). The CDR3 is 18 residues long. CDR1 is SGHVS and CDR2 is FQNEAQ in the germline V gene. V was cut by 2 bases and J by 1 base, with 20 bases left in between. The CDR3 coding sequence is TGTGCCAGCAGCTTAACGAGATCCAACGGGACATATAACTATGGCTACACCTTC. Amino acid sequence: CASSLTRSNGTYNYGYTF.

The table lists this clone with a few counts. This rearrangement joins TRBV21-1 to TRBJ1-2; TRBD1 is the table's D call and was not checked against the DNA. TRBV21-1 is assigned pseudogene status. The CDR3 spans 12 residues. The CDR3 loop reads CASSHRRSGYTF. The CDR3 DNA reads as TGTGCCAGCAGTCACAGGCGCTCGGGCTACACCTTC.

The rearrangement joins TRBV2 to TRBJ2-5, with 7 bases identical to TRBD2. Per the germline V gene, CDR1 is SNHLY and CDR2 is FYNNEI. The junction had 4 bases not matched to a gene; V was cut back by 8 bases and J by 4 bases. The length of the CDR3 is 12 residues. The CDR3, as DNA: TGTGCCAGCGGGGGGGGAGGAGAGACCCAGTACTTC. Residues: CASGGGGETQYF.

The CDR3 sequence is CAWDYWDGYTF. Here the CDR3 DNA reads TGTGCCTGGGACTATTGGGATGGCTACACCTTC. V gene TRBV30 combines with J gene TRBJ1-2; D gene ambiguous. The CDR3 runs to 11 residues. Germline V CDR1 and CDR2: GTSNPN, SVGIG (reference sequence). Trimming cost V 5 bases and J 6 bases, with 10 bases left between them. Full variable domain (outside the CDR3, taken from reference TRBV30 and TRBJ1-2): SQTIHQWPATLVQPVGSPLSLECTVEGTSNPNLYWYRQAAGRGLQLLFYSVGIGQISSEVPQNLSASRPQDRQFILSSKKLLLSDSGFYLCAWDYWDGYTFGSGTRLTVV.

The chain carries TRBV7-3 and TRBJ2-1; TRBD2 aligns across 11 bases. CDR3 length: 14 residues. J gave up 10 bases and V 3 bases, and 5 bases lay outside the gene matches. Germline V gene lookup returns CDR1 SGHTA and CDR2 FQGTGA. The CDR3 DNA sequence: TGTGCCAGCAGCTTGACTAGCGGGGCCAGCGAGCAGTTCTTC. Translated, it gives CASSLTSGASEQFF.

This clone has only a few counts. The chain uses TRBV28 and TRBJ1-4, with TRBD1 matching over 8 bases. This CDR3 region has 15 residues. Germline loops: CDR1 MDHEN, CDR2 SYDVKM. V lost 4 bases to trimming and J lost 4 bases; unmatched junction nucleotides: 5. The DNA for the CDR3 is TGTGCCAGCAGTTCGGACAGGGTGGTTAATGAAAAACTGTTTTTT. Its translation: CASSSDRVVNEKLFF. Variable domain in full (rest from reference TRBV28 and TRBJ1-4): DVKVTQSSRYLVKRTGEKVFLECVQDMDHENMFWYRQDPGLGLRLIYFSYDVKMKEKGDIPEGYSVSREKKERFSLILESASTNQTSMYLCASSSDRVVNEKLFFGSGTQLSVL.

This rearrangement joins TRBV5-8 to TRBJ1-5; D not certain. CDR3 length equals 13 residues. The V gene lost 2 bases and the J gene lost 9 bases, with 12 bases spanning the gap. Germline V CDR1 and CDR2: SGHTS, YDEGEE. The CDR3 coding sequence is TGTGCCAGCAGCTTACGGAGGGTTGCGCCCCAGCATTTT. Its translation: CASSLRRVAPQHF.

The chain employs TRBV7-9 and TRBJ1-5, with 8 bases lining up with TRBD1. Germline CDR1 and CDR2: SEHNR and FQNEAQ (reference sequence). The CDR3 spans 16 residues. With V trimmed by 4 bases and J by 7 bases, 12 bases remained unmatched. In DNA form, the CDR3 reads TGTGCCAGCAGCTCGACGACGACAGGGGTCGAACAGCCCCAGCATTTT. Encoded protein: CASSSTTTGVEQPQHF.

This clone was detected only once. The gene calls are TRBV14 and TRBJ1-1, with a tentative D call TRBD1 (5 bases). CDR3 length equals 14 residues. Trimming took 2 bases from V and 4 from J, leaving 11 bases between them. Looked up from germline, CDR1 is SGHDN and CDR2 is FVKESK. The CDR3, as DNA: TGTGCCAGCAGCCAATACAGGAGCGCCACTGAAGCTTTCTTT. This encodes CASSQYRSATEAFF.

V is TRBV9 and J is TRBJ2-5; TRBD1 matches at 7 bases. The CDR3 is 15 amino acids. The germline V gene has CDR1 SGDLS and CDR2 YYNGEE. V lost 2 bases to trimming and J lost 1 base; unmatched junction nucleotides: 5. CDR3 protein: CASSVGTVGQETQYF. The CDR3, as DNA: TGTGCCAGCAGCGTCGGGACAGTAGGCCAAGAGACCCAGTACTTC.